This T cell receptor (beta chain) was recorded in a study of blood T cells in healthy people across ages (dated by TCRdb to 2013 to 2016). Concerning the study at large: In model experiments, roughly one uniquely barcoded TCR beta cDNA molecule per two T cells was captured by template switching. The study measured age-related changes in TCR beta repertoire diversity using deep sequencing normalized with unique cDNA molecular identifiers. Donors were grouped into four age groups: young (average about 15 years), middle-aged (under 40), aged (approximately 58) and long-lived (approximately 78). To avoid experimental bias, donors of different ages were randomly spread across the sequencing lanes. For two donors (one aged 18 to 29 and one aged 80 or older), the study analyzed two additional independent replicas of 1 million unique cDNA reads from the same blood draw.

Donors were approximately 42 systemically healthy Caucasian individuals from Russia aged about 6 to 100 years. Each donor gave 8 to 10 milliliters of peripheral blood, collected into EDTA-treated Vacutainer tubes. Ficoll-Paque density-gradient centrifugation was used to isolate PBMCs, with at least 6 million obtained per sample. Trizol reagent was used to extract total RNA from PBMCs, with at least 6 micrograms per sample. Naive CD45RAhigh/CD27high T cell percentages were measured by flow cytometry on a PBMC aliquot from every donor. What the authors observed across the whole study: The percentage of naive T cells measured by flow cytometry correlated strongly with observed TCR beta diversity. Observed TCR beta diversity per million T cells fell roughly linearly with age, and a significant reduction was already apparent by age roughly 40. Bulk unsorted PBMC profiling prevented conclusive comparison of naive and antigen-experienced compartments. Estimates of total diversity based on one million sequenced T cells were regarded as lower bounds and as underestimates. Compared with the aged group, the long-lived group had more naive CD4+ T cells, fewer expanded clones and increased TCR diversity, suggesting age selection. The CMV infection status of donors was not known, potentially confounding age-related changes in expanded clonotypes.

The library was built by means of 5' RACE. The reads were generated on an Illumina HiSeq 2500. A second PCR of roughly 7 to 11 cycles was performed with a sample-barcoded 5' primer and a J-beta primer mix. A unique molecular identifier was introduced onto each TCR beta cDNA molecule by a template-switch 5' adaptor carrying 12 random nucleotides. At least 3 million CDR3-containing paired-end reads were obtained from each sample. All of the RNA was converted into first-strand cDNA using the Mint cDNA synthesis kit, with a TRBC-specific oligonucleotide serving as the primer. All cDNA was treated with uracil-DNA glycosylase and then went through a first 18-cycle PCR with the universal primers M1SS and BC2_uni_R. The paper's processing steps were these. For normalization, 1 million high-quality reads were randomly selected from each sample, with every read carrying a distinct molecular identifier. Reads with shared molecular identifiers were discarded instead of being binned into consensus sequences. MiTCR, with a Q25 quality threshold and the strictest error-elimination algorithm, was used for CDR3 identification, clonotype clustering and error correction. Lower-bound total TCR beta diversity was estimated with a nonparametric unseen species model using Euler transformation. The raw public data were reprocessed by TCRdb itself: fastp quality trimming at Q25, MiXCR clonotype calling, in-frame beta chains only. Here each entry gathers all rows of one CDR3 protein and keeps the most common genes and DNA. Here the V and J calls rest on TCRdb's processing, not on the authors' analysis. The sample table contains roughly 1,500,000 distinct CDR3 sequences; only one count was recorded for around 36% of them. The ten most abundant clones make up around 11% of the sample.

CDR1 MGHRA and CDR2 YSYEKL are derived from the germline V gene. The CDR3 runs 14 residues from the cysteine to the phenylalanine. The CDR3 DNA has 42 bases and is translated from base 1. As to this clonotype: The specificity of this receptor is unknown. One end of the junction varies from germline; a read error may be responsible.

Sequencing was performed on blood. The V and J genes are TRBV4-1 and TRBJ2-1; too little of a D gene remains to name it. The sequence came from a woman in her twenties or thirties in good health. This receptor carries the CDR3 CASSQENTYNKQFF. The nucleotides are TGCGCCAGCAGCCAAGAAAACACCTACAATAAGCAGTTCTTC.